This is a list of T cell receptor beta chains from one sample in a study of response to subunit inactivated influenza vaccine. A single record per CDR3 protein comes from TCRdb applying MiXCR to the RT-PCR reads. The sample includes just under 550,000 distinct CDR3 sequences, around 25% seen only once; the top ten take roughly 2.8%. This sample was shared with a second study, whose subject was T cells expressing NK-cell markers.

This sample comprised CD4+ T cells sorted from PBMCs, obtained about 11 days after vaccination. The receptors derive from a man aged 50 to 59 who received an inactivated influenza vaccine. CDR3s include the opening cysteine and the closing phenylalanine or tryptophan. Each record gives: clone size, J gene, V gene, D gene, CDR3 DNA, CDR3 protein. A D gene is named only where the DNA matches it firmly. Some rows have no size entry. The others give once, few or many, or a class for an expanded clone.

NA,TRBJ2-3,TRBV20-1,TRBD2,TGCAGTGCCAAAATAGCGGGAGGGGGGACAGATACGCAGTATTTT,CSAKIAGGGTDTQYF
NA,TRBJ2-1,TRBV24-1,TRBD1,TGTGCCACCAGTGATCCGGGACAGGGGCATGAGCAGTTCTTC,CATSDPGQGHEQFF
NA,TRBJ2-2,TRBV3-1,NA,TGTGCCAGCAGCCAAGAAGGCGGGGAGCTGTTTTTT,CASSQEGGELFF
NA,TRBJ1-2,TRBV10-3,TRBD1,TGTGCCATCAGTGATCTGGGGTACAGGGGGCCCTATGGCTACACCTTC,CAISDLGYRGPYGYTF
NA,TRBJ1-1,TRBV9,NA,TGTGCCAGCAGCCTAACATCTGATAGCGGTACTGAAGCTTTCTTT,CASSLTSDSGTEAFF
few,TRBJ1-2,TRBV18,NA,TGTGCCAGCTCACCACCGGCGTTTGAAAATCGGGGCTACACCTTC,CASSPPAFENRGYTF
few,TRBJ2-7,TRBV6-2/TRBV6-3,NA,TGTGCCAGCAGCCGACCTCAAACCGGGACTTACTTTTACGAGCAGTACTTC,CASSRPQTGTYFYEQYF
NA,TRBJ2-1,TRBV6-2/TRBV6-3,TRBD2,TGTGCCAGCAGTTACACCGGGACTAGTATGGGGAATGAGCAGTTCTTC,CASSYTGTSMGNEQFF
NA,TRBJ1-2,TRBV25-1,TRBD1,TGTGCCAGCAGTCACCCGACAGGGACCCTGTATGGCTACACCTTC,CASSHPTGTLYGYTF
few,TRBJ2-7,TRBV20-1,NA,TGCAGTGCTAGACGGTCAGGGAGCTCCTACGAGCAGTACTTC,CSARRSGSSYEQYF
NA,TRBJ1-1,TRBV7-9,NA,TGTGCCAGCAGCGAACTTGACAGCACTGAAGCTTTCTTT,CASSELDSTEAFF
NA,TRBJ1-3,TRBV30,NA,TGTGCCTGGAGTAACGCTTACTCTGGAAACACCATATATTTT,CAWSNAYSGNTIYF
few,TRBJ1-2,TRBV7-8,NA,TGTGCCAGCAGCTTAGTCGGCCTCGACTATGGCTACACCTTC,CASSLVGLDYGYTF